The following is a TCR beta chain sequence with its context. The antigen remains unidentified. This sample is part of a study of shared clonotypes between healthy human individuals. Broader study findings: Non-shared clonotypes showed lower generation probabilities than clonotypes common to all four donors.

This CDR3 region has 13 residues. The germline CDR1 and CDR2 sequences are SQVTM and ANQGSEA. V was pared by 4 bases and J by 1 base, with 2 bases of the junction left unmatched. The assay was immunoSEQ multiplex PCR, and TCRdb's table has in-frame clones only and misses some. The profile shows some 2 million clones, about 95% of them singletons. As defined, naive CD8 cells were CD45RO-negative and positively selected for CCR7, with terminally differentiated effector memory CD45RA+ cells excluded. The specimen sequenced was naive CD8+ T cells sorted from blood. This receptor was identified in a young man in good health. V and J are TRBV29-1 and TRBJ2-3, with TRBD2 matching over 7 bases. In nucleotides, the CDR3 is TGCAGCGTTGGGGCGGGGGGCACAGATACGCAGTATTTT. Translation gives CSVGAGGTDTQYF.